The clone carrying this T cell receptor beta chain was counted between two and nine times. Its antigen is as yet unknown. These data come from a study of CD8 T cells in ankylosing spondylitis. Broader study findings: Typical of ankylosing spondylitis blood, it appeared, was a TCR beta motif of 7 or 8 highly homologous variants. Disease-linked clones were reportedly significantly enriched in matched ankylosing spondylitis synovial fluid.

This CDR3 has 14 amino acids. CDR1 and CDR2 (germline): DFQATT, SNEGSKA (reference sequence). The V gene lost 5 bases and the J gene lost 1 base, with 14 bases spanning the gap. Each CDR3 protein is one row after TCRdb ran MiXCR on the 5' RACE reads. The data contain 750,000 to 850,000 distinct CDR3 sequences, over 9.5% of them seen just once; the ten biggest clones take up approximately 0.51%. Material for sequencing was blood, either unsorted or a sorted T cell fraction (not recorded which). This TCR was recovered from a male donor with ankylosing spondylitis. The chain combines TRBV20-1 with TRBJ1-1; possible D gene TRBD1, 5 bases. This CDR3 reads CSARQGGWNTEAFF. The CDR3 DNA sequence: TGCAGTGCTCGGCAGGGTGGATGGAACACTGAAGCTTTCTTT.